This TCR beta chain was captured by sequencing in a study of blood T cells in healthy people across ages. Through a sample-barcoded 5' primer and a J-beta primer mix, a second PCR was run for about 6 to 12 cycles. TCRdb re-called the 5' RACE reads with MiXCR, one entry per CDR3 protein. The data hold about 900,000 distinct CDR3 sequences, with around 46% observed a single time. The CDR3 is made up of 14 amino acids. Germline loops: CDR1 LGHDT, CDR2 YNNKEL (reference sequence). The germline V and J ends were trimmed by 1 base and 2 bases, with 8 bases remaining between them. Donors were systemically healthy Caucasian individuals from Russia aged roughly 6 to 100 years. For every donor, a draw yielded 8.5 to 10 milliliters of peripheral blood.

The source material was blood. The chain carries TRBV3-1 and TRBJ1-1; D gene uncertain. The receptor comes from a man aged 25-40 years in good health. This CDR3 reads CASSQVRSNTEAFF. CDR3 bases: TGTGCCAGCAGCCAAGTCAGGTCAAACACTGAAGCTTTCTTT.